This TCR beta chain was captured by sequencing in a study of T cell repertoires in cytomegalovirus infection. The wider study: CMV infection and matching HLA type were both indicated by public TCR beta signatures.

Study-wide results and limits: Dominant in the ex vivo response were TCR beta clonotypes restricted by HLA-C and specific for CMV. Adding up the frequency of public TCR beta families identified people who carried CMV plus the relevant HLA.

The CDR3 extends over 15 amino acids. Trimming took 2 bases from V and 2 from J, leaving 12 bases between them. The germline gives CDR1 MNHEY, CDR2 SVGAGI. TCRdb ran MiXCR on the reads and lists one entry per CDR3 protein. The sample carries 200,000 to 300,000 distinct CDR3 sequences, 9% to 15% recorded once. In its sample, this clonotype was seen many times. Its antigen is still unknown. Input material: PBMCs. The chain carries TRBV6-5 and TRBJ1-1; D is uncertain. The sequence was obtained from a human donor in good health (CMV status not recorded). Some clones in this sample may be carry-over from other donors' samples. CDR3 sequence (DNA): TGTGCCAGCAGTTACAGAGGCAGTCTCAACACTGAAGCTTTCTTT. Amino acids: CASSYRGSLNTEAFF.